Listed below are T cell receptor beta chains from one sample, sequenced in a study of control samples from healthy donors and cancer patients. Some clones are missing from TCRdb's copy, which holds only in-frame ones; the method was immunoSEQ multiplex PCR. The sample lists some 150,000 clones; under 96% were seen once. Sequenced sample: blood. These receptors were obtained from a woman aged 30 to 39 in good health. Each CDR3 is given with its conserved first and last residue. Each record gives: CDR3 length, J gene, clone size, D gene, V gene, CDR3 DNA, CDR3 protein. D genes are given only for firm matches. Only part of the rows carry a size: once, few, many, or a class if the clone is expanded.

cdr3_length: 19
j_call: TRBJ2-2
clone_size: NA
d_call: TRBD2
v_call: TRBV5-8
cdr3_nt: TGTGCTTCAAAGATGGGGGGACTAGCGGGTAACATGAACACCGGGGAGCTGTTTTTT
cdr3_aa: CASKMGGLAGNMNTGELFF

cdr3_length: 14
j_call: TRBJ2-7
clone_size: NA
d_call: NA
v_call: TRBV7-8
cdr3_nt: TGTGCCAGCAGCTTAGAAGGCAGAACCTACGAGCAGTACTTC
cdr3_aa: CASSLEGRTYEQYF

cdr3_length: 17
j_call: TRBJ1-5
clone_size: NA
d_call: TRBD1
v_call: TRBV2
cdr3_nt: TGTGCCAGCACGGGGGGATCGGGGACAGGAGGCAATCAGCCCCAGCATTTT
cdr3_aa: CASTGGSGTGGNQPQHF

cdr3_length: 15
j_call: TRBJ2-1
clone_size: NA
d_call: TRBD2
v_call: TRBV2
cdr3_nt: TGTGCCAGCACTTCCGGGACTAGCGGGAAAAACGAGGGGTTCTTC
cdr3_aa: CASTSGTSGKNEGFF

cdr3_length: 14
j_call: TRBJ2-7
clone_size: NA
d_call: NA
v_call: TRBV10-2
cdr3_nt: TGCGCCAGCAGTGAGTGGGGGGCCACCTACGAGCAGTACTTC
cdr3_aa: CASSEWGATYEQYF

cdr3_length: 16
j_call: TRBJ2-7
clone_size: NA
d_call: TRBD1
v_call: TRBV7-6
cdr3_nt: TGTGCCAGCAGCCCGCGGACAGGGAAAACTTCCTACGAGCAGTACTTC
cdr3_aa: CASSPRTGKTSYEQYF

cdr3_length: 16
j_call: TRBJ1-2
clone_size: NA
d_call: NA
v_call: TRBV27
cdr3_nt: TGTGCCAGCAGTTTCCAGGTACCTCCAGTAAACTATGGCTACACCTTC
cdr3_aa: CASSFQVPPVNYGYTF

cdr3_length: 13
j_call: TRBJ1-1
clone_size: once
d_call: NA
v_call: TRBV3-1/TRBV3-2
cdr3_nt: TGTGCCAGCAGGTGGGCCACGAACACTGAAGCTTTCTTT
cdr3_aa: CASRWATNTEAFF

cdr3_length: 15
j_call: TRBJ1-5
clone_size: NA
d_call: TRBD1
v_call: TRBV27
cdr3_nt: TGTGCCAGCAGTGCCGGGACAGGGGGCAATCAGCCCCAGCATTTT
cdr3_aa: CASSAGTGGNQPQHF

cdr3_length: 14
j_call: TRBJ2-1
clone_size: NA
d_call: NA
v_call: TRBV9
cdr3_nt: TGTGCCAGCAGCCTTCGCGGGTCGGTCAATGAGCAGTTCTTC
cdr3_aa: CASSLRGSVNEQFF

cdr3_length: 14
j_call: TRBJ2-3
clone_size: NA
d_call: NA
v_call: TRBV13
cdr3_nt: TGTGCCAGCAGCTTACTTGGGCCGGCAGATACGCAGTATTTT
cdr3_aa: CASSLLGPADTQYF

cdr3_length: 16
j_call: TRBJ2-1
clone_size: NA
d_call: NA
v_call: TRBV28
cdr3_nt: TGTGCCAGCAGTTTATGGCAGGGAAAATTAGTCTATGAGCAGTTCTTC
cdr3_aa: CASSLWQGKLVYEQFF

cdr3_length: 14
j_call: TRBJ2-1
clone_size: NA
d_call: TRBD2
v_call: TRBV10-2
cdr3_nt: TGCGCCAGCAGTGAACAGCGGGAGGGCCATGAGCAGTTCTTC
cdr3_aa: CASSEQREGHEQFF

cdr3_length: 14
j_call: TRBJ2-1
clone_size: NA
d_call: NA
v_call: TRBV6-5
cdr3_nt: TGTGCCAGCAGTTGGGGAGATCATTATAATGAGCAGTTCTTC
cdr3_aa: CASSWGDHYNEQFF

cdr3_length: 13
j_call: TRBJ1-1
clone_size: NA
d_call: NA
v_call: TRBV29-1
cdr3_nt: TGCAGCGTTGGGGACACTCGTAAGGGTGAAGCTTTCTTT
cdr3_aa: CSVGDTRKGEAFF

cdr3_length: 13
j_call: TRBJ1-1
clone_size: NA
d_call: NA
v_call: TRBV5-1
cdr3_nt: TGCGCCAGCAGCCGGGGGGGAGGCACTGAAGCTTTCTTT
cdr3_aa: CASSRGGGTEAFF

cdr3_length: 14
j_call: TRBJ2-7
clone_size: NA
d_call: NA
v_call: TRBV6-5
cdr3_nt: TGTGCCAGCACCCGAGCAGGGTCCTCCTACGAGCAGTACTTC
cdr3_aa: CASTRAGSSYEQYF

cdr3_length: 14
j_call: TRBJ1-2
clone_size: NA
d_call: NA
v_call: TRBV5-1
cdr3_nt: TGCGCCAGCAGCTTGGCCTGGACTAACTATGGCTACACCTTC
cdr3_aa: CASSLAWTNYGYTF

cdr3_length: 16
j_call: TRBJ1-6
clone_size: NA
d_call: NA
v_call: TRBV28
cdr3_nt: TGTGCCAGCAGACAGTTCCTAGGGTGGGAGGATTCACCCCTCCACTTT
cdr3_aa: CASRQFLGWEDSPLHF

cdr3_length: 16
j_call: TRBJ1-4
clone_size: once
d_call: NA
v_call: TRBV28
cdr3_nt: TGTGCCAGCAGTTCCTACCAATGGACGGATCCTGAAAAACTGTTTTTT
cdr3_aa: CASSSYQWTDPEKLFF

cdr3_length: 20
j_call: TRBJ1-3
clone_size: NA
d_call: NA
v_call: TRBV18
cdr3_nt: TGTGCCAGCTCACCGGTTCGGTGGGCAGGCCCCAATACTTCTGGAAACACCATATATTTT
cdr3_aa: CASSPVRWAGPNTSGNTIYF

cdr3_length: 13
j_call: TRBJ1-5
clone_size: once
d_call: NA
v_call: TRBV11-2
cdr3_nt: TGTGCCAGCAGCGAAGACAGGTATCAGCCCCAGCATTTT
cdr3_aa: CASSEDRYQPQHF

cdr3_length: 15
j_call: TRBJ1-5
clone_size: NA
d_call: NA
v_call: TRBV7-2
cdr3_nt: TGTGCCAGCAGCCCCCCCGGGATTAACAATCAGCCCCAGCATTTT
cdr3_aa: CASSPPGINNQPQHF

cdr3_length: 12
j_call: TRBJ1-3
clone_size: NA
d_call: NA
v_call: TRBV11-2
cdr3_nt: TGTGCCAGCAGCTTTGTCGGAAACACCATATATTTT
cdr3_aa: CASSFVGNTIYF

cdr3_length: 13
j_call: TRBJ2-5
clone_size: NA
d_call: NA
v_call: TRBV6-5
cdr3_nt: TGTGCCAGCGGATTACTGTATGAAGAGACCCAGTACTTC
cdr3_aa: CASGLLYEETQYF

cdr3_length: 14
j_call: TRBJ1-3
clone_size: NA
d_call: NA
v_call: TRBV14
cdr3_nt: TGTGCCAGCAGTCCTGGAAGCTCTGGAAACACCATATATTTT
cdr3_aa: CASSPGSSGNTIYF

cdr3_length: 18
j_call: TRBJ2-7
clone_size: NA
d_call: TRBD2
v_call: TRBV28
cdr3_nt: TGTGCCAGCAGTTTCCCTGGGTTCCGCGGGAGGGCCGTCTACGAGCAGTACTTC
cdr3_aa: CASSFPGFRGRAVYEQYF

cdr3_length: 14
j_call: TRBJ2-5
clone_size: NA
d_call: TRBD1
v_call: TRBV7-9
cdr3_nt: TGTGCCAGCACTGAAGGGGACAGCCAAGAGACCCAGTACTTC
cdr3_aa: CASTEGDSQETQYF

cdr3_length: 15
j_call: TRBJ2-7
clone_size: NA
d_call: NA
v_call: TRBV6-5
cdr3_nt: TGTGCCAGCACCGAGTTTACAACCCTCCACTACGAGCAGTACTTC
cdr3_aa: CASTEFTTLHYEQYF

cdr3_length: 14
j_call: TRBJ1-2
clone_size: NA
d_call: TRBD1
v_call: TRBV19
cdr3_nt: TGTGCCAGTAGTATGGGACAGGGGGCGCGGGGCTACACCTTC
cdr3_aa: CASSMGQGARGYTF

cdr3_length: 16
j_call: TRBJ2-3
clone_size: NA
d_call: NA
v_call: TRBV4-1
cdr3_nt: TGCGCCAGCAGCCCTGGCGGGGCAGGGGGGGCAGATACGCAGTATTTT
cdr3_aa: CASSPGGAGGADTQYF

cdr3_length: 14
j_call: TRBJ2-1
clone_size: NA
d_call: NA
v_call: TRBV7-9
cdr3_nt: TGTGCCAGCAGCTTGCACAGGACTGGTTTAGAGCAGTTCTTC
cdr3_aa: CASSLHRTGLEQFF

cdr3_length: 14
j_call: TRBJ2-1
clone_size: NA
d_call: NA
v_call: TRBV28
cdr3_nt: TGTGCCAGCAGCCCTCCGGGCCGTTACAATGAGCAGTTCTTC
cdr3_aa: CASSPPGRYNEQFF

cdr3_length: 15
j_call: TRBJ1-4
clone_size: NA
d_call: NA
v_call: TRBV28
cdr3_nt: TGTGCCAGCAGTTTATCCCATGTCGTATGGGAAAAACTGTTTTTT
cdr3_aa: CASSLSHVVWEKLFF